This TCR beta chain originates from a study of a mutant IDH1 vaccine in newly diagnosed glioma. At the level of the study: Every participant had undergone radiotherapy, temozolomide, or both before, and most underwent both. Study-level findings and limits: Of the patients, less than 95% had vaccine-induced immune responses. Apparently, pseudoprogression bore no relation to changes among the top peripheral T cell clonotypes.

This sample's time point: week 47, end of study. It was 300 ug of mutant IDH1 20-mer peptide that made up each vaccine dose, given with topical imiquimod. Remarks on this clone: The antigen remains unidentified.

Germline V lookup: CDR1 MNHNY, CDR2 SVGAGI (reference sequence). The CDR3 is 13 residues long. Trimming stripped 0 bases from V and 10 bases from J, with 12 bases between. Method: immunoSEQ multiplex PCR; TCRdb's copy keeps in-frame clones and lacks some. The table shows tens of thousands of clones, with about nine tenths occurring only once. The chain couples TRBV6-6 to TRBJ1-1; D gene uncertain. Sequences were derived from PBMCs, sampled from a glioma patient whose treatment included an IDH1 peptide vaccine. This sequence was found in a woman in her fifties or sixties with glioma. The CDR3 region is CASSYSVGERAFF. In nucleotides, the CDR3 is TGTGCCAGCAGTTACTCCGTCGGGGAGAGAGCTTTCTTT.